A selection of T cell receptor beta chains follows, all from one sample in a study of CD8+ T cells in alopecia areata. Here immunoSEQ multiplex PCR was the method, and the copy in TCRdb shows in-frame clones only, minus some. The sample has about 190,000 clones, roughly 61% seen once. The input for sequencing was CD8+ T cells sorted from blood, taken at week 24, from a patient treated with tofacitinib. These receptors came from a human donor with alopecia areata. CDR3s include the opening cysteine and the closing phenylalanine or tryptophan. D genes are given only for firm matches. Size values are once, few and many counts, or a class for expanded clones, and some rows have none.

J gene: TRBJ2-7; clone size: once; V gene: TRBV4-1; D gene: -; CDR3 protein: CASSQASDGSYEQYF; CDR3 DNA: TGCGCCAGCAGCCAAGCGTCGGACGGATCCTACGAGCAGTACTTC
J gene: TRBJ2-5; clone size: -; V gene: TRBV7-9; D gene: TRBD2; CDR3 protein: CASSLVITSGDQETQYF; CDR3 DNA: TGTGCCAGCAGCTTAGTGATAACTAGCGGAGACCAAGAGACCCAGTACTTC
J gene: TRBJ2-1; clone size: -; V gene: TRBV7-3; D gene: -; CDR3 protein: CASSGTQGREQFF; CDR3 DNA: TGTGCCAGCAGCGGTACGCAGGGTCGGGAGCAGTTCTTC
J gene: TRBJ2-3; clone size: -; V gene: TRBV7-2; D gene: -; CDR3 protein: CASSLGARATDTQYF; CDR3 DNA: TGTGCCAGCAGCTTAGGTGCCAGGGCCACAGATACGCAGTATTTT
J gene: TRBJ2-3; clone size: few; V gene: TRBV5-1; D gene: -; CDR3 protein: CASSWNGGSDTQYF; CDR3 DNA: TGCGCCAGCAGCTGGAACGGGGGTTCAGATACGCAGTATTTT
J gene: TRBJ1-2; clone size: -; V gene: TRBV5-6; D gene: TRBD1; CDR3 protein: CASSFPTGGDYGYTF; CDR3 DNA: TGTGCCAGCAGCTTCCCCACAGGGGGCGACTATGGCTACACCTTC
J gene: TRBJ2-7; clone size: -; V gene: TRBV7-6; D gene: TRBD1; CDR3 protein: CASSPGQGSNEQYF; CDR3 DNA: TGTGCCAGCAGCCCCGGACAGGGTTCCAACGAGCAGTACTTC
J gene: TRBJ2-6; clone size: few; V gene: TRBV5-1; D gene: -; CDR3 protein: CASSLGTSGANVLTF; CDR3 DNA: TGCGCCAGCAGCTTGGGGACTTCAGGGGCCAACGTCCTGACTTTC
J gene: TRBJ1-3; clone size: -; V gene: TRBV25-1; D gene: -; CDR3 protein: CASSPRTHTIYF; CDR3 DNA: TGTGCCAGCAGTCCCAGGACTCACACCATATATTTT
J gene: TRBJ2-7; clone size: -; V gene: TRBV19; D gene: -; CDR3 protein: CASSIGGSEQYF; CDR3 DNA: TGTGCCAGTAGTATAGGCGGTTCCGAGCAGTACTTC
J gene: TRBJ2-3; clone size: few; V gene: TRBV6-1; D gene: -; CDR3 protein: CATTDTQYF; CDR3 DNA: TGTGCCACCACAGATACGCAGTATTTT
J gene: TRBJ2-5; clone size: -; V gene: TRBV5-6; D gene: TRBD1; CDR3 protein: CASSFGQAQETQYF; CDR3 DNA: TGTGCCAGCAGTTTCGGACAGGCCCAAGAGACCCAGTACTTC
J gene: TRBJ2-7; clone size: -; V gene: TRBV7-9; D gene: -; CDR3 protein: CASSSSTREQYF; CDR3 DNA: TGTGCCAGCAGCTCTAGTACGCGCGAGCAGTACTTC
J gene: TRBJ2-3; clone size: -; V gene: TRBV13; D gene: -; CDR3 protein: CASSPTVDTQYF; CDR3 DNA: TGTGCCAGCAGCCCAACGGTGGATACGCAGTATTTT
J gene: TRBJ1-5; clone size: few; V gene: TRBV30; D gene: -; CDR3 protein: CAWSEGPFNQPQHF; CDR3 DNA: TGTGCCTGGAGTGAAGGACCCTTCAATCAGCCCCAGCATTTT
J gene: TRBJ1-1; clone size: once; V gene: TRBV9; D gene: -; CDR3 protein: CASSVGAGTGTEAFF; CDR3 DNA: TGTGCCAGCAGCGTAGGGGCAGGGACCGGGACTGAAGCTTTCTTT
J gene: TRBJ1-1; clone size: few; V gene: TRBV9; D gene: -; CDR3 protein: CASSALGGLDAEAFF; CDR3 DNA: TGTGCCAGCAGCGCTTTGGGGGGCTTGGACGCTGAAGCTTTCTTT
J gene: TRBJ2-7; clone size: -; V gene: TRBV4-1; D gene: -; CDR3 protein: CASSQDKGPLYF; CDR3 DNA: TGCGCCAGCAGCCAAGATAAAGGACCACTTTACTTC
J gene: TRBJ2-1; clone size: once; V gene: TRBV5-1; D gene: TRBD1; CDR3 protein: CASSVLTTGGAHNEQFF; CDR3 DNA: TGCGCCAGCAGCGTGCTAACCACAGGGGGCGCCCACAATGAGCAGTTCTTC
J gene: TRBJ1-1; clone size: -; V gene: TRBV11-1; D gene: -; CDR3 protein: CASSRKGGFGTEAFF; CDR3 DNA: TGTGCCAGCAGCCGGAAGGGGGGATTTGGCACTGAAGCTTTCTTT
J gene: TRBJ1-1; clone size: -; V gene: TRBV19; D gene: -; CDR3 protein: CASSGGNTEAFF; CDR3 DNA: TGTGCCAGTAGTGGGGGGAACACTGAAGCTTTCTTT
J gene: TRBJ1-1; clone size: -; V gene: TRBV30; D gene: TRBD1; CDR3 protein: CAGGQGLGAFF; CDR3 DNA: TGTGCCGGGGGACAGGGCCTTGGGGCTTTCTTT
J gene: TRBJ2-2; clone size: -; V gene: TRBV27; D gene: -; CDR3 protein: CASSLGRGTGELFF; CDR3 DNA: TGTGCCAGCAGTTTAGGCAGGGGCACCGGGGAGCTGTTTTTT
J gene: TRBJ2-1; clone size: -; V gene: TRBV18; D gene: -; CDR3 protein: CASSPDGDEQFF; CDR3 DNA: TGTGCCAGCTCACCGGACGGCGATGAGCAGTTCTTC
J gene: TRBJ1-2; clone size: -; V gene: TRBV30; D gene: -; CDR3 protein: CAWRYREDYGYTF; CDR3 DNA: TGTGCCTGGAGGTATAGGGAGGACTATGGCTACACCTTC
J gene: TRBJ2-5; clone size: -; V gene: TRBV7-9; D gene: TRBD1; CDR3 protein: CASSQPGQGARETQYF; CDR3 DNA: TGTGCCAGCAGCCAACCCGGACAGGGAGCCAGGGAGACCCAGTACTTC
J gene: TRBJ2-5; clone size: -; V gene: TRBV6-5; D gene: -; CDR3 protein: CASSLPEQETQYF; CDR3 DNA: TGTGCCAGCAGTCTACCGGAGCAAGAGACCCAGTACTTC
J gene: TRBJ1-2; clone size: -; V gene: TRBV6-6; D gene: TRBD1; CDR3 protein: CASSYQTGDGYTF; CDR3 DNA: TGTGCCAGCAGTTACCAAACAGGGGATGGCTACACCTTC
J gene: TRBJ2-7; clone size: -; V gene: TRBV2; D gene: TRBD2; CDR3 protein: CASSEGLAGAGEQYF; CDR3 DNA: TGTGCCAGCAGTGAAGGGCTAGCGGGGGCGGGGGAGCAGTACTTC
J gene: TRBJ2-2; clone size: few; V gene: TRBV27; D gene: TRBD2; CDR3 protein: CASTLAGANTGELFF; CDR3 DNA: TGTGCCAGCACGCTAGCGGGGGCGAACACCGGGGAGCTGTTTTTT
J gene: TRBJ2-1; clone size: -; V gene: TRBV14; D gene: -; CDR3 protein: CASSRAGTGNEQFF; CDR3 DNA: TGTGCCAGCAGCCGAGCCGGGACGGGCAATGAGCAGTTCTTC
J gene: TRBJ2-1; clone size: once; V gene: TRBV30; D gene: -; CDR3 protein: CAWSVQTHEQFF; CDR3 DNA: TGTGCCTGGAGTGTACAGACCCATGAGCAGTTCTTC
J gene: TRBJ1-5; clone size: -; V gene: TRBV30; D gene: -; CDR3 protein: CAWSGGEGSQPQHF; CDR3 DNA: TGTGCCTGGAGTGGGGGAGAGGGTAGTCAGCCCCAGCATTTT